Listed below are T cell receptor beta chains from one sample, sequenced in a study of technical replicates of blood from several donors. The table came from immunoSEQ multiplex PCR; TCRdb's copy has only in-frame clones and leaves some out. Here the sample spans just under 100,000 clones, about 96% being singletons. The sequenced sample consisted of T cells isolated from PBMCs. The receptor set was obtained from a human donor in good health. The CDR3 runs from the conserved cysteine through the conserved F or W. Fields, in order: CDR3 protein, CDR3 DNA, V gene, D gene, J gene, CDR3 length, clone size. D genes are given only for firm matches. Size is omitted from some rows. Given values are once, few, many or a class for expanded clones.

cdr3_aa: CASSAWPDTQYF
cdr3_nt: TGTGCCAGCAGTGCCTGGCCCGATACGCAGTATTTT
v_call: TRBV6-1
d_call: .
j_call: TRBJ2-3
cdr3_length: 12
clone_size: .

cdr3_aa: CASSLSRTEFYGYTF
cdr3_nt: TGTGCCAGCAGCTTATCGAGGACTGAGTTCTATGGCTACACCTTC
v_call: TRBV7-8
d_call: .
j_call: TRBJ1-2
cdr3_length: 15
clone_size: .

cdr3_aa: CASSAGTGTYEQYF
cdr3_nt: TGTGCCAGCAGTGCCGGGACAGGAACCTACGAGCAGTACTTC
v_call: TRBV2
d_call: TRBD1
j_call: TRBJ2-7
cdr3_length: 14
clone_size: .

cdr3_aa: CASSPPLAGGQGGELFF
cdr3_nt: TGTGCCAGCTCACCACCCCTAGCGGGGGGGCAAGGCGGGGAGCTGTTTTTT
v_call: TRBV18
d_call: TRBD2
j_call: TRBJ2-2
cdr3_length: 17
clone_size: .

cdr3_aa: CASSFDSEAFF
cdr3_nt: TGTGCCAGCAGTTTCGACAGTGAGGCTTTCTTT
v_call: TRBV6-4
d_call: .
j_call: TRBJ1-1
cdr3_length: 11
clone_size: once

cdr3_aa: CASRMGGVGSYSNTEAFF
cdr3_nt: TGTGCCAGCCGAATGGGGGGGGTGGGGTCATATTCGAACACTGAAGCTTTCTTT
v_call: TRBV27
d_call: .
j_call: TRBJ1-1
cdr3_length: 18
clone_size: .

cdr3_aa: CASSLSVGQGVKGGYTF
cdr3_nt: TGTGCCAGCAGTTTATCGGTGGGGCAGGGGGTCAAGGGTGGCTACACCTTC
v_call: TRBV27
d_call: TRBD1
j_call: TRBJ1-2
cdr3_length: 17
clone_size: .

cdr3_aa: CASSRRTGSSYEQYF
cdr3_nt: TGTGCCAGCAGTCGCCGGACAGGGAGCTCCTACGAGCAGTACTTC
v_call: TRBV27
d_call: TRBD1
j_call: TRBJ2-7
cdr3_length: 15
clone_size: .

cdr3_aa: CASSRDSYEQYF
cdr3_nt: TGTGCCAGCAGTAGGGACAGCTACGAGCAGTACTTC
v_call: TRBV6-5
d_call: TRBD1
j_call: TRBJ2-7
cdr3_length: 12
clone_size: .

cdr3_aa: CASSWDSNQPQHF
cdr3_nt: TGTGCCAGCAGTTGGGACAGTAATCAGCCCCAGCATTTT
v_call: TRBV6-1
d_call: TRBD1
j_call: TRBJ1-5
cdr3_length: 13
clone_size: .

cdr3_aa: CASSFAGAETQYF
cdr3_nt: TGCGCCAGCAGTTTCGCCGGTGCGGAGACCCAGTACTTC
v_call: TRBV10-1
d_call: .
j_call: TRBJ2-5
cdr3_length: 13
clone_size: .

cdr3_aa: CASSLSPQGPSRYYNEQFF
cdr3_nt: TGTGCCAGCAGTTTATCGCCACAGGGGCCAAGCCGCTACTACAATGAGCAGTTCTTC
v_call: TRBV27
d_call: TRBD1
j_call: TRBJ2-1
cdr3_length: 19
clone_size: .

cdr3_aa: CASHRPGGREGTEAFF
cdr3_nt: TGTGCCAGCCATCGACCCGGGGGGCGGGAGGGGACTGAAGCTTTCTTT
v_call: TRBV6-6
d_call: .
j_call: TRBJ1-1
cdr3_length: 16
clone_size: .

cdr3_aa: CASSTHDRPYEQYF
cdr3_nt: TGTGCCAGTAGTACCCACGACAGGCCCTACGAGCAGTACTTC
v_call: TRBV19
d_call: .
j_call: TRBJ2-7
cdr3_length: 14
clone_size: .

cdr3_aa: CASSLVGNILAQPQHF
cdr3_nt: TGTGCCAGCAGCTTGGTGGGTAATATCTTAGCTCAGCCCCAGCATTTT
v_call: TRBV5-5
d_call: .
j_call: TRBJ1-5
cdr3_length: 16
clone_size: few

cdr3_aa: CASRAGSNYGYTF
cdr3_nt: TGTGCCAGCAGGGCGGGCAGCAACTATGGCTACACCTTC
v_call: TRBV6-4
d_call: .
j_call: TRBJ1-2
cdr3_length: 13
clone_size: .

cdr3_aa: CASSLWTGGHEQYF
cdr3_nt: TGCGCCAGCAGCTTGTGGACAGGGGGCCACGAGCAGTACTTC
v_call: TRBV5-1
d_call: TRBD1
j_call: TRBJ2-7
cdr3_length: 14
clone_size: .

cdr3_aa: CASSSSGRVDEQYF
cdr3_nt: TGTGCCAGCAGCTCTAGCGGGAGGGTTGACGAGCAGTACTTC
v_call: TRBV7-8
d_call: TRBD2
j_call: TRBJ2-7
cdr3_length: 14
clone_size: .

cdr3_aa: CASSLWRDTDTQYF
cdr3_nt: TGTGCCAGCAGCTTGTGGAGGGACACAGATACGCAGTATTTT
v_call: TRBV5-6
d_call: .
j_call: TRBJ2-3
cdr3_length: 14
clone_size: once

cdr3_aa: CASSWTGGAGANVLTF
cdr3_nt: TGTGCCAGCAGTTGGACAGGGGGCGCTGGGGCCAACGTCCTGACTTTC
v_call: TRBV6-5
d_call: TRBD1
j_call: TRBJ2-6
cdr3_length: 16
clone_size: .

cdr3_aa: CATHGSGANQPQHF
cdr3_nt: TGTGCCACACACGGGTCAGGGGCCAATCAGCCCCAGCATTTT
v_call: TRBV10-3
d_call: .
j_call: TRBJ1-5
cdr3_length: 14
clone_size: .

cdr3_aa: CSVETGQETEAFF
cdr3_nt: TGCAGCGTCGAGACAGGGCAGGAAACTGAAGCTTTCTTT
v_call: TRBV29-1
d_call: TRBD1
j_call: TRBJ1-1
cdr3_length: 13
clone_size: .

cdr3_aa: CASILTGKNEQFF
cdr3_nt: TGTGCCAGCATCCTAACAGGGAAGAATGAGCAGTTCTTC
v_call: TRBV6-1
d_call: .
j_call: TRBJ2-1
cdr3_length: 13
clone_size: once

cdr3_aa: CASSPTGYGKTEAFF
cdr3_nt: TGTGCCAGCAGTCCGACAGGTTATGGGAAGACTGAAGCTTTCTTT
v_call: TRBV27
d_call: .
j_call: TRBJ1-1
cdr3_length: 15
clone_size: once

cdr3_aa: CASSLPGLYEQYF
cdr3_nt: TGTGCCAGCAGCTTACCCGGACTCTACGAGCAGTACTTC
v_call: TRBV11-2
d_call: .
j_call: TRBJ2-7
cdr3_length: 13
clone_size: .

cdr3_aa: CASRLGGVSEQYF
cdr3_nt: TGCGCCAGCAGGCTGGGGGGTGTCTCCGAGCAGTACTTC
v_call: TRBV5-1
d_call: .
j_call: TRBJ2-7
cdr3_length: 13
clone_size: .

cdr3_aa: CASSIGTSGISEQFF
cdr3_nt: TGTGCCAGCAGTATAGGGACTAGCGGGATCAGTGAGCAGTTCTTC
v_call: TRBV27
d_call: TRBD2
j_call: TRBJ2-1
cdr3_length: 15
clone_size: .

cdr3_aa: CASSSYSLGGSGNTIYF
cdr3_nt: TGTGCCAGCAGCTCCTATTCCCTGGGGGGATCTGGAAACACCATATATTTT
v_call: TRBV9
d_call: .
j_call: TRBJ1-3
cdr3_length: 17
clone_size: .

cdr3_aa: CASSESSLSLARTYEQYF
cdr3_nt: TGTGCCAGCAGCGAAAGTTCACTTAGCCTAGCGAGGACCTACGAGCAGTACTTC
v_call: TRBV11-3
d_call: .
j_call: TRBJ2-7
cdr3_length: 18
clone_size: once

cdr3_aa: CASSPTSLAGENVGEDTQYF
cdr3_nt: TGTGCCAGCAGCCCCACGTCCCTAGCGGGGGAGAACGTAGGAGAAGATACGCAGTATTTT
v_call: TRBV4-2
d_call: TRBD2
j_call: TRBJ2-3
cdr3_length: 20
clone_size: .

cdr3_aa: CASSYGWGRGTDTQYF
cdr3_nt: TGTGCCAGCAGTTACGGTTGGGGTAGGGGGACAGATACGCAGTATTTT
v_call: TRBV6-5
d_call: .
j_call: TRBJ2-3
cdr3_length: 16
clone_size: .

cdr3_aa: CASSEAWYEQYF
cdr3_nt: TGTGCCAGCAGTGAAGCGTGGTACGAGCAGTACTTC
v_call: TRBV6-5
d_call: .
j_call: TRBJ2-7
cdr3_length: 12
clone_size: .

cdr3_aa: CASSASSSAGALGHINEKLFF
cdr3_nt: TGTGCCAGCAGCGCGTCCAGCTCCGCGGGCGCCTTGGGCCATATAAATGAAAAACTGTTTTTT
v_call: TRBV9
d_call: .
j_call: TRBJ1-4
cdr3_length: 21
clone_size: .

cdr3_aa: CASSTTTNEKLFF
cdr3_nt: TGTGCCAGTAGTACTACAACTAATGAAAAACTGTTTTTT
v_call: TRBV19
d_call: .
j_call: TRBJ1-4
cdr3_length: 13
clone_size: .

cdr3_aa: CASSSHGQTYNSPLHF
cdr3_nt: TGTGCCAGCAGTAGCCATGGACAGACTTATAATTCACCCCTCCACTTT
v_call: TRBV27
d_call: .
j_call: TRBJ1-6
cdr3_length: 16
clone_size: .

cdr3_aa: CASTSTGTVQYF
cdr3_nt: TGCGCCAGCACCTCGACCGGGACAGTGCAGTATTTT
v_call: TRBV10-2
d_call: TRBD1
j_call: TRBJ2-3
cdr3_length: 12
clone_size: .

cdr3_aa: CASSEEGWGGRAGDTQYF
cdr3_nt: TGTGCCAGCAGTGAAGAGGGGTGGGGCGGGAGGGCCGGAGATACGCAGTATTTT
v_call: TRBV6-1
d_call: TRBD2
j_call: TRBJ2-3
cdr3_length: 18
clone_size: .

cdr3_aa: CASSLTTSGRYEQYF
cdr3_nt: TGTGCCAGCAGTTTGACCACTAGCGGGCGCTACGAGCAGTACTTC
v_call: TRBV28
d_call: TRBD2
j_call: TRBJ2-7
cdr3_length: 15
clone_size: once

cdr3_aa: CASSDATGGRNEQFF
cdr3_nt: TGTGCCAGCAGTGACGCGACAGGGGGCCGGAATGAGCAGTTCTTC
v_call: TRBV6-4
d_call: TRBD1
j_call: TRBJ2-1
cdr3_length: 15
clone_size: .

cdr3_aa: CSVAGFLRDRGSYEQYF
cdr3_nt: TGCAGCGTTGCTGGGTTCCTAAGGGACAGGGGCTCCTACGAGCAGTACTTC
v_call: TRBV29-1
d_call: TRBD1
j_call: TRBJ2-7
cdr3_length: 17
clone_size: .

cdr3_aa: CASSLVIAGGGEQFF
cdr3_nt: TGTGCCAGCAGCTTGGTAATAGCGGGAGGCGGGGAGCAGTTCTTC
v_call: TRBV5-4
d_call: TRBD2
j_call: TRBJ2-1
cdr3_length: 15
clone_size: .

cdr3_aa: CASSELAGSGANVLTF
cdr3_nt: TGCGCCAGCAGTGAATTAGCTGGCTCTGGGGCCAACGTCCTGACTTTC
v_call: TRBV10-1
d_call: .
j_call: TRBJ2-6
cdr3_length: 16
clone_size: .

cdr3_aa: CASSLGTDGANVLTF
cdr3_nt: TGTGCCAGCAGTCTAGGGACAGATGGGGCCAACGTCCTGACTTTC
v_call: TRBV28
d_call: TRBD1
j_call: TRBJ2-6
cdr3_length: 15
clone_size: .

cdr3_aa: CASSEGGMTGELFF
cdr3_nt: TGTGCCAGCAGCGAGGGAGGGATGACCGGGGAGCTGTTTTTT
v_call: TRBV7-9
d_call: TRBD2
j_call: TRBJ2-2
cdr3_length: 14
clone_size: .

cdr3_aa: CASSLSMEVNTEAFF
cdr3_nt: TGTGCCAGCAGCCTAAGTATGGAGGTGAACACTGAAGCTTTCTTT
v_call: TRBV28
d_call: .
j_call: TRBJ1-1
cdr3_length: 15
clone_size: .

cdr3_aa: CASSMTGGRNTGELFF
cdr3_nt: TGTGCCAGTAGTATGACGGGGGGCCGGAACACCGGGGAGCTGTTTTTT
v_call: TRBV19
d_call: .
j_call: TRBJ2-2
cdr3_length: 16
clone_size: .

cdr3_aa: CASSFGQAAGNTIYF
cdr3_nt: TGCGCCAGCAGCTTTGGGCAGGCAGCTGGAAACACCATATATTTT
v_call: TRBV5-1
d_call: .
j_call: TRBJ1-3
cdr3_length: 15
clone_size: .